These 30 T cell receptor beta chains were sequenced from one sample in a study of vaccination and CD4 T cells after COVID-19. TCRdb called the PCR reads again in MiXCR, with one record for every CDR3 protein. The table lists 20,000 to 25,000 distinct CDR3 sequences, approximately 51% of them singletons. Sequencing was performed on CD4+ T cells from blood, taken before SARS-CoV-2 vaccination. The source of these receptors is a human donor who had recovered from COVID-19.

This clonotype was detected only a few times. The rearrangement links TRBV27 to TRBJ2-7; TRBD1 matches at 8 bases. This CDR3 contains 15 residues. V trimming: 3 bases; J trimming: 3 bases; junction bases outside the gene matches: 7. CDR1 MNHEY and CDR2 SMNVEV come from the germline V gene (reference sequence). The CDR3, as DNA: TGTGCCAGCAGTTTGACGGGACAGGTTTTCTACGAGCAGTACTTC. Translation: CASSLTGQVFYEQYF.

The CDR3 loop is CAITGNTGELFF. The DNA for the CDR3 is TGTGCCATCACGGGGAACACCGGGGAGCTGTTTTTT. J is TRBJ2-2 and V is TRBV10-3, with D uncertain. The germline gives CDR1 ENHRY, CDR2 SYGVKD. The CDR3 sequence is 12 residues long. The V end was cut by 7 bases, the J end by 1 base, with 4 bases between.

This sequence joins TRBV10-3 and TRBJ1-5; no firm D call. The CDR3 covers 15 residues. CDR1 is ENHRY, CDR2 SYGVKD, per germline. The V end lost 3 bases, the J end lost 1 base, and 10 bases lay between the germline ends. The CDR3 DNA reads TGTGCCATCAGTGAAGTGTGGGGAAGCAATCAGCCCCAGCATTTT. As protein: CAISEVWGSNQPQHF.

The CDR3, as DNA: TGTGCCAGCAGCTTGGGGACAGGGGGCGAAGAAAAACTGTTTTTT. Translating it yields CASSLGTGGEEKLFF. The V gene is TRBV5-4, the J gene TRBJ1-4; 11 positions agree with TRBD1. The CDR3 totals 15 residues. Germline-derived CDR1 and CDR2 are SGHNT and YYREEE (reference sequence). The trim removed 0 bases at V and 8 bases at J, leaving 3 bases unmatched.

This chain connects TRBV24-1 to TRBJ2-3; 8 positions agree with TRBD2. The length of the CDR3 is 15 residues. CDR1 and CDR2 from the germline V gene are KGHDR and SFDVKD. After removal of 5 bases from V and 0 bases from J, the junction contained 3 bases not matched to a gene. CDR3 amino acids: CATSGAGASTDTQYF. The CDR3 DNA reads as TGTGCCACCAGTGGAGCGGGGGCTAGCACAGATACGCAGTATTTT.

The chain employs TRBV12-3 or TRBV12-4 and TRBJ2-1, with unresolved D. The ends were cut back, 4 bases at V and 6 bases at J, with 13 bases in the middle. The CDR3 length is 14 residues. CDR3 region: CASSSRNSVNEQFF. CDR3 bases: TGTGCCAGCAGTTCCAGAAACAGTGTCAATGAGCAGTTCTTC.

This chain connects TRBV7-9 to TRBJ2-7; the match to TRBD1 covers 8 bases. The germline CDR1 and CDR2 sequences are SEHNR and FQNEAQ (reference sequence). After removal of 9 bases from V and 0 bases from J, the junction contained 4 bases not matched to a gene. The CDR3 loop spans 13 amino acids. CDR3 sequence reads: CASKTGDSYEQYF. CDR3 DNA: TGTGCCAGTAAGACAGGGGACTCCTACGAGCAGTACTTC.

The chain carries TRBV10-3 and TRBJ2-7; no definite D call. Germline CDR1 ENHRY, CDR2 SYGVKD. This CDR3 is 14 amino acids long. Trimming removed 0 bases from V and 1 base from J, with 7 bases in between. The CDR3 loop is CAISESEISYEQYF. The DNA of the CDR3 is TGTGCCATCAGTGAGTCCGAGATTTCCTACGAGCAGTACTTC.

This chain joins TRBV15 and TRBJ2-3; 8 bases map to TRBD2. V lost 0 bases to trimming and J lost 9 bases; unmatched junction nucleotides: 20. The CDR3 is 19 residues long. Germline assignment: CDR1 LNHNV and CDR2 YYDKDF (reference sequence). The CDR3, as DNA: TGTGCCACCAGCAGAGATTGGGCTTCCTTGGCAGCGGGAGCTTACACGCAGTATTTT. It translates to CATSRDWASLAAGAYTQYF.

This clonotype showed up just once. J is TRBJ2-1 and V is TRBV6-1, with TRBD1 matching over 10 bases. The CDR3 spans 17 residues. J lost 3 bases, V lost 6 bases, and 11 bases had no gene match. Germline CDR1 reads MNHNS; CDR2 reads SASEGT. The CDR3 DNA follows: TGTGCCAGCAGCAACCCCCTGGACAGGGGGGACTACAATGAGCAGTTCTTC. Its translation: CASSNPLDRGDYNEQFF.

This clonotype was counted a few times. This sequence joins TRBV28 and TRBJ2-2; D tentatively fits TRBD1 or TRBD2 (7 bases each). In germline, CDR1 is MDHEN, CDR2 SYDVKM. There are 14 residues in the CDR3. Trimming shortened V by 6 bases and J by 6 bases, and 14 bases separated the two germline ends. The CDR3 reads CASSSPGGAGELFF. Written as DNA, the CDR3 is TGTGCCAGCAGCTCCCCAGGGGGGGCCGGGGAGCTGTTTTTT.

This clonotype was detected only a few times. The CDR3 region is CASSLVPTGGAEAFF. The CDR3, as DNA: TGTGCCAGCAGTTTAGTCCCTACAGGGGGGGCTGAAGCTTTCTTT. The chain combines TRBV12-3 or TRBV12-4 with TRBJ1-1; 8 nucleotides agree with TRBD1. CDR3 length equals 15 residues. The trim removed 1 base at V and 6 bases at J, leaving 7 bases unmatched.

The CDR3 protein is CASSRLAGEIYNEQFF. CDR3 DNA: TGTGCCAGTAGTAGACTAGCGGGAGAAATCTACAATGAGCAGTTCTTC. The chain uses TRBV19 and TRBJ2-1; TRBD2 matches 12 bases. Germline-derived CDR1 and CDR2 are LNHDA and SQIVND (reference sequence). V dropped 4 bases and J dropped 3; count of bases not matched to a gene: 4. This CDR3 spans 16 amino acids.

The rearrangement joins TRBV7-2 to TRBJ2-7, with 11 bases identical to TRBD2. Germline CDR1 reads SGHTA; CDR2 reads FQGNSA. With V trimmed by 5 bases and J by 2 bases, 5 bases remained unmatched. The CDR3 consists of 15 residues. DNA of the CDR3: TGTGCCAGCAGCGTACGACTAGCGGGGCCCTACGAGCAGTACTTC. Its translation: CASSVRLAGPYEQYF.

This clonotype has a handful of counts. The chain couples TRBV15 to TRBJ2-7, with D maybe TRBD2 (6 bases). The CDR3 loop spans 16 amino acids. The germline CDR1 and CDR2 sequences are LNHNV and YYDKDF (reference sequence). Trimming shortened V by 3 bases and J by 5 bases, and 20 bases separated the two germline ends. The CDR3 reads CATSSYSGTAGDEQYF. The CDR3 coding sequence is TGTGCCACCAGCAGTTATTCCGGGACTGCGGGCGACGAGCAGTACTTC.

A few counts support this clonotype. V and J are TRBV15 and TRBJ1-3; D gene unclear. The CDR3 loop spans 14 amino acids. The V and J ends lost 4 bases and 4 bases respectively, with 11 bases between them. CDR1 and CDR2 (germline): LNHNV, YYDKDF (reference sequence). DNA of the CDR3: TGTGCCACCAGCATTACGGGTCGGGGAAACACCATATATTTT. Translation: CATSITGRGNTIYF.

The gene calls are TRBV27 and TRBJ1-6; TRBD1 agrees at 10 bases. Germline CDR1 reads MNHEY; CDR2 reads SMNVEV (reference sequence). This CDR3 region has 14 residues. Trimming at V came to 5 bases and at J to 9 bases, leaving 4 bases not matched to a gene. The CDR3 DNA reads TGTGCCAGCAGTATCCGGGACAGGGGTTCACCCCTCCACTTT. Protein product: CASSIRDRGSPLHF.

This chain connects TRBV19 to TRBJ1-2, with 9 positions matching TRBD1. Germline-derived CDR1 and CDR2 are LNHDA and SQIVND (reference sequence). The CDR3 runs 14 residues. Losses at the gene ends were 7 bases for V and 8 bases for J; bases not matched to a gene: 11. CDR3 DNA: TGTGCCAGTACCCAACGGGACAGGGAGGAAGGCTACACCTTC. Encoded protein: CASTQRDREEGYTF.

The chain couples TRBV6-7 to TRBJ1-3; D possibly corresponds to TRBD1 (6 bases). TRBV6-7 is marked as an open reading frame, function uncertain. The CDR3 runs 16 residues. Trimming shortened V by 4 bases and J by 2 bases, and 15 bases separated the two germline ends. CDR3 in DNA: TGTGCCAGCAGTTCCTCCAGGGGCCCAACTGGAAACACCATATATTTT. The encoded protein is CASSSSRGPTGNTIYF.

This clonotype has just a few counts. The chain couples TRBV20-1 to TRBJ2-7; maybe TRBD1 (6 bases). Trimming cost V 0 bases and J 1 base, with 13 bases left between them. Per the germline V gene, CDR1 is DFQATT and CDR2 is SNEGSKA (reference sequence). This CDR3 has 15 residues. CDR3 region: CSARDGNRGSYEQYF. The CDR3 nucleotides read TGCAGTGCTAGAGATGGAAATAGGGGGTCCTACGAGCAGTACTTC.

This chain uses TRBV10-3 with TRBJ2-7; perhaps TRBD1 as D (6 bases). Germline values: CDR1 ENHRY, CDR2 SYGVKD. With 0 bases removed from V and 3 bases from J, the gap between germline ends came to 15 bases. The CDR3 has 16 amino acids. CDR3 DNA sequence: TGTGCCATCAGTGAGTCGATCCCAGGGGACAACTACGAGCAGTACTTC. Protein: CAISESIPGDNYEQYF.

V is TRBV5-1 and J is TRBJ1-1; tentative D call: TRBD1 (6 bases). V was shortened by 1 base and J by 5 bases, with 12 bases between the two germline ends. This CDR3 region has 14 residues. Germline V gene lookup returns CDR1 SGHRS and CDR2 YFSETQ. This CDR3 is CASSLLGARTEAFF. The CDR3, as DNA: TGCGCCAGCAGCTTGTTGGGGGCACGGACTGAAGCTTTCTTT.

The chain has TRBV28 and TRBJ1-1; D is unresolved. V gave up 6 bases and J gave up 4 bases, with 15 bases separating them. The CDR3 is made up of 14 amino acids. CDR1 and CDR2 from the germline V gene are MDHEN and SYDVKM. Written as DNA, the CDR3 is TGTGCCAGCAGCCCTCACCCCCCTGGCACTGAAGCTTTCTTT. It specifies CASSPHPPGTEAFF.

This chain joins TRBV20-1 and TRBJ2-3; TRBD1 matches 11 bases. CDR3 length equals 15 residues. Germline loops: CDR1 DFQATT, CDR2 SNEGSKA (reference sequence). V lost 5 bases and J lost 4; bases outside the gene matches: 8. The CDR3 region is CSARTGQGEADTQYF. In nucleotides, the CDR3 is TGCAGTGCTCGAACGGGACAGGGGGAAGCAGATACGCAGTATTTT.

The chain carries TRBV11-2 and TRBJ1-6; D call uncertain. This CDR3 has 15 amino acids. Trimming stripped 2 bases from V and 0 bases from J, with 5 bases between. CDR1 SGHAT and CDR2 FQNNGV come from the germline V gene. DNA of the CDR3: TGTGCCAGCAGCTTATCGGGCTCCTATAATTCACCCCTCCACTTT. This sequence encodes CASSLSGSYNSPLHF.

The chain combines TRBV10-3 with TRBJ2-3; possible D gene TRBD2, 6 bases. Germline V lookup: CDR1 ENHRY, CDR2 SYGVKD. The CDR3 loop spans 16 amino acids. The V and J ends lost 2 bases and 0 bases respectively, with 12 bases between them. CDR3 DNA: TGTGCCATCAGTGAGCCGGCGGGGCCTAGCACAGATACGCAGTATTTT. Its translation: CAISEPAGPSTDTQYF.

This clonotype was counted between two and nine times. The genes are TRBV20-1 and TRBJ1-4; D call uncertain. The CDR3 is made up of 14 amino acids. The V and J ends lost 3 bases and 8 bases respectively, with 16 bases between them. Per germline, CDR1 DFQATT and CDR2 SNEGSKA (reference sequence). CDR3 region: CSASRGQAEEKLFF. The CDR3 nucleotides read TGCAGTGCTAGTCGCGGGCAGGCTGAAGAAAAACTGTTTTTT.

This clonotype has a handful of counts. The genes are TRBV12-5 and TRBJ1-2; the D gene is possibly TRBD1 (5 bases). The germline V gene has CDR1 LGHNT and CDR2 FRNRAP. The CDR3 runs 13 residues. Trimming stripped 6 bases from V and 8 bases from J, with 16 bases between. This CDR3 reads CASGPGTLTGYTF. CDR3 DNA sequence: TGTGCTAGTGGACCCGGGACCTTAACGGGCTACACCTTC.

V gene TRBV7-2 combines with J gene TRBJ2-5; D not resolved. V lost 6 bases and J 3 bases, leaving 11 bases between the germline ends. Looked up from germline, CDR1 is SGHTA and CDR2 is FQGNSA. CDR3 size: 13 residues. CDR3 region: CASSLDAKETQYF. The CDR3 nucleotides read TGTGCCAGCAGTTTGGACGCTAAAGAGACCCAGTACTTC. Filled out from reference TRBV7-2 and TRBJ2-5, the complete variable domain reads GAGVSQSPSNKVTEKGKDVELRCDPISGHTALYWYRQSLGQGLEFLIYFQGNSAPDKSGLPSDRFSAERTGGSVSTLTIQRTQQEDSAVYLCASSLDAKETQYFGPGTRLLVL.

V and J are TRBV2 and TRBJ1-6, with 7 bases lining up with TRBD1. V lost 6 bases and J lost 7; bases outside the gene matches: 9. The CDR3 contains 15 residues. Germline V gives CDR1 SNHLY, CDR2 FYNNEI. The CDR3 DNA sequence: TGTGCCAGCAGCCTCCAGGGGGTGACAAATTCACCCCTCCACTTT. It translates to CASSLQGVTNSPLHF.